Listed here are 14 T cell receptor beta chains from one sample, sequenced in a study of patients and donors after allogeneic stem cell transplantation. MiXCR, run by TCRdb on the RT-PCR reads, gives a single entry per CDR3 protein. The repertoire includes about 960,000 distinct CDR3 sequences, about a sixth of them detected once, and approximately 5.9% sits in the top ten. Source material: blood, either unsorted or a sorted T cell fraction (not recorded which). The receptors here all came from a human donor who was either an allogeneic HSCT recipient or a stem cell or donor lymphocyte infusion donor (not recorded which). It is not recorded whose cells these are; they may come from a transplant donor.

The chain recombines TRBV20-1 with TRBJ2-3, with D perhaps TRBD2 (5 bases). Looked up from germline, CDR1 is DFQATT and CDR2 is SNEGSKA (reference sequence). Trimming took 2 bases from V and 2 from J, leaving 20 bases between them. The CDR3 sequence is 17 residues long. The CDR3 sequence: CSARQRARDYLTDTQYF. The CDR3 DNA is TGCAGTGCTAGACAAAGGGCCCGAGACTACCTCACAGATACGCAGTATTTT.

The CDR3 protein is CASWAATKGAPLHF. The DNA for the CDR3 is TGTGCCAGCTGGGCCGCAACAAAGGGGGCTCCCCTCCACTTT. The chain is built from TRBV12-3 or TRBV12-4 and TRBJ1-6, with 7 bases lining up with TRBD1. Losses at the gene ends were 8 bases for V and 13 bases for J; bases not matched to a gene: 14. CDR3 length equals 14 residues.

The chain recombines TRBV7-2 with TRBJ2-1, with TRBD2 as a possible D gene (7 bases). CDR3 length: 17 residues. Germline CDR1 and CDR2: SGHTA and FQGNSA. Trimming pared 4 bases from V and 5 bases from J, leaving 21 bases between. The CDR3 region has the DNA TGTGCCAGCAGCTCCGAAGGGGGTGGGGGGGGCGACAATGAGCAGTTCTTC. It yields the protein CASSSEGGGGGDNEQFF.

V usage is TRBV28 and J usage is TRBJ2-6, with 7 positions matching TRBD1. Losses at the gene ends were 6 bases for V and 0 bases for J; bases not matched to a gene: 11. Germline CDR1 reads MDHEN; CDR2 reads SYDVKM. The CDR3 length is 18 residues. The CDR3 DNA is TGTGCCAGCAGCTTTAGGGGACAGTTCAGCTCTGGGGCCAACGTCCTGACTTTC. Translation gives CASSFRGQFSSGANVLTF.

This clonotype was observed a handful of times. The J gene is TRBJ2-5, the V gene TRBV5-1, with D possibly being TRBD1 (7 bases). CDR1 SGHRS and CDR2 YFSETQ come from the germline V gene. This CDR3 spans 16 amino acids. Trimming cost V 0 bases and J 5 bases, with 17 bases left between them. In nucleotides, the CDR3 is TGCGCCAGCAGCTTGGATCCAGGCAGGGGGAGGGAGACCCAGTACTTC. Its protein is CASSLDPGRGRETQYF.

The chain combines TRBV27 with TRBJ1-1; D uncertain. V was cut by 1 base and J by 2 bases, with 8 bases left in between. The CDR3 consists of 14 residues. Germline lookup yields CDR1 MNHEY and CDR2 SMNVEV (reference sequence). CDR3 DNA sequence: TGTGCCAGCAGTTTATATCCCGGAAACACTGAAGCTTTCTTT. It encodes CASSLYPGNTEAFF.

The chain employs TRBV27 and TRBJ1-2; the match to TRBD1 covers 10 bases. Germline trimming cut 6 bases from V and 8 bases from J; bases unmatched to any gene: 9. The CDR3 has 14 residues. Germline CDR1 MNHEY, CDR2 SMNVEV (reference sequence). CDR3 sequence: CASSIAPGQGGYTF. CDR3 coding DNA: TGTGCCAGCAGCATTGCCCCGGGACAGGGGGGCTACACCTTC.

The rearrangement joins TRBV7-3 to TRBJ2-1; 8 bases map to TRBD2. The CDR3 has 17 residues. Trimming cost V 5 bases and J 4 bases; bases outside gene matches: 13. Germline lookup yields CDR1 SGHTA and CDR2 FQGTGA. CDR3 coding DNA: TGTGCCAGCAGCCTCAATGGCCTAGCGGGTCGGTACAATGAGCAGTTCTTC. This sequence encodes CASSLNGLAGRYNEQFF.

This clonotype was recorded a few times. This CDR3 reads CSARVTPDGSSYNSPLHF. The CDR3 DNA reads TGCAGTGCTAGAGTGACCCCCGACGGAAGCTCCTATAATTCACCCCTCCACTTT. The genes are TRBV20-1 and TRBJ1-6; D is unresolved. Germline lookup yields CDR1 DFQATT and CDR2 SNEGSKA (reference sequence). V was clipped by 1 base and J by 0 bases, with 16 bases between them. CDR3 length: 18 amino acids.

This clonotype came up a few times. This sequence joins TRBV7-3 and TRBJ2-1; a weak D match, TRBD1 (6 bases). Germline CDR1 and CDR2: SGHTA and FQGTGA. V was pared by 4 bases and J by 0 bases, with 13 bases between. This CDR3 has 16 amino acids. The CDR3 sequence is CASSSTGSSSYNEQFF. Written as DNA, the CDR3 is TGTGCCAGCAGCTCAACAGGGTCGAGCTCCTACAATGAGCAGTTCTTC.

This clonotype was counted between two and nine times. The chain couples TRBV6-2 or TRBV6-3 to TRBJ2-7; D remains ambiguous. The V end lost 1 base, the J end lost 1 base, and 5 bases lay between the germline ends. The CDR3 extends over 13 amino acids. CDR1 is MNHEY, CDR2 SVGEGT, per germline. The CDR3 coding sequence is TGTGCCAGCAGTTACTTCGAGTCCTACGAGCAGTACTTC. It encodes CASSYFESYEQYF.

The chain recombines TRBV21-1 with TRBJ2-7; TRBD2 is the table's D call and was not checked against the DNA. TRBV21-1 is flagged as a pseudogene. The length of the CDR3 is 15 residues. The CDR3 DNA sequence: TGTGCCAGCAGCAAAGTTATTGAGCGGCCCTACGAGCAGTACTTC. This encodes CASSKVIERPYEQYF.

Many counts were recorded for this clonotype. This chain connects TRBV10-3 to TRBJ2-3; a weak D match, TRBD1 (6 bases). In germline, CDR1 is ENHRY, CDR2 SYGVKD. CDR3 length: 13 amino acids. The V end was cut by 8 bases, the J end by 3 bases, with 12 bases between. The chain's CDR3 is CAIRTDTTDTQYF. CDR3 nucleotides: TGTGCCATCCGGACAGACACAACAGATACGCAGTATTTT.

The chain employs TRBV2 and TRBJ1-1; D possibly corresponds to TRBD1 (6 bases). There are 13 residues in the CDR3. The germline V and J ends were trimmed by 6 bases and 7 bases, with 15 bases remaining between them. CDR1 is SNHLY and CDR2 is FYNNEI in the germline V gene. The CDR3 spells CASSPYRENEAFF. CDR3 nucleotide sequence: TGTGCCAGCAGCCCGTACAGGGAAAATGAAGCTTTCTTT.